These 9 T cell receptor beta chains originate from one sample sequenced in a study of blood T cell repertoires in COVID-19. TCRdb's table, derived via immunoSEQ multiplex PCR, lists solely in-frame clones and lacks some. Among about 87,000 clones listed, around 82% were seen once. Sequencing was done on a sample of peripheral blood. The receptors derive from a woman older than 75 with COVID-19, enrolled during active disease.

J is TRBJ2-7 and V is TRBV11-2; D unresolved. From germline, CDR1 is SGHAT and CDR2 FQNNGV. The length of the CDR3 is 12 residues. V lost 5 bases to trimming and J lost 4 bases, with 9 bases between them. CDR3 protein: CASSANIYEQYF. The CDR3 nucleotides are TGTGCCAGCAGCGCAAACATATACGAGCAGTACTTC.

The gene calls are TRBV6-2 or TRBV6-3 and TRBJ2-7; 10 bases are shared with TRBD1. The CDR3 extends over 15 amino acids. Germline lookup yields CDR1 MNHEY and CDR2 SVGEGT. V shed 6 bases and J 4 bases; nucleotides not matched to a gene: 9. The CDR3 bases are TGTGCCAGCAGCCCACGGACAGGGGGGAGGTACGAGCAGTACTTC. Residues: CASSPRTGGRYEQYF.

Notes on this clone: One end of the junction varies from germline; a read error may be responsible. V gene TRBV7-3 combines with J gene TRBJ2-1; 8 bases match TRBD2. CDR1 and CDR2 from the germline V gene are SGHTA and FQGTGA. The CDR3 contains 13 residues. CDR3: CASSARPGGAQLF. CDR3 coding DNA: TGTGCCAGCAGCGCGAGGCCCGGGGGGGCCCAGCTCTTC.

The chain links TRBV7-2 to TRBJ1-2; possibly TRBD1 for D (5 bases). This CDR3 has 13 amino acids. The V gene lost 0 bases and the J gene lost 8 bases, with 10 bases spanning the gap. Germline loops: CDR1 SGHTA, CDR2 FQGNSA. The DNA for the CDR3 is TGTGCCAGCAGCTTAGCCAGAACAGGAGGCTACACCTTC. It encodes CASSLARTGGYTF.

CDR3 residues: CASSLGLAGEGAFYEQYF. The CDR3 nucleotides read TGTGCCAGCAGCTTGGGACTAGCGGGAGAAGGAGCCTTCTACGAGCAGTACTTC. The chain combines TRBV5-5 with TRBJ2-7, with 12 bases identical to TRBD2. CDR3 length: 18 amino acids. The V and J ends lost 0 bases and 3 bases, in that order; junction bases with no gene match: 10. The germline V gene has CDR1 SGHKS and CDR2 YYEKEE (reference sequence).

J is TRBJ2-3 and V is TRBV14, with TRBD1 as a possible D gene (5 bases). Trimming cost V 4 bases and J 3 bases, with 8 bases left between them. This CDR3 contains 13 residues. Germline CDR1 and CDR2: SGHDN and FVKESK. The DNA of the CDR3 is TGTGCCAGCAGCCGACAGAGGACAGATACGCAGTATTTT. The encoded protein is CASSRQRTDTQYF.

V gene TRBV30 combines with J gene TRBJ1-2, with D perhaps matching TRBD1 (5 bases). V gave up 3 bases and J gave up 3 bases, with 20 bases separating them. Germline loops: CDR1 GTSNPN, CDR2 SVGIG (reference sequence). This CDR3 has 16 residues. CDR3 in amino acids: CAWSGPDGEGDYGYTF. The CDR3 coding sequence is TGTGCCTGGAGCGGGCCGGATGGGGAAGGGGACTATGGCTACACCTTC.

V and J are TRBV7-8 and TRBJ2-7; D is perhaps TRBD2 (6 bases). The germline V gene encodes CDR1 SGHVS and CDR2 FQNEAQ. The CDR3 runs to 17 residues. V lost 1 base to trimming and J lost 0 bases, with 16 bases between them. The CDR3: CASSLVSGGANSYEQYF. Written as DNA, the CDR3 is TGTGCCAGCAGCTTAGTCTCAGGCGGGGCTAACTCCTACGAGCAGTACTTC.

The chain is built from TRBV27 and TRBJ1-2; a weak D match, TRBD1 (6 bases). The CDR3 is 15 residues long. Trimming shortened V by 6 bases and J by 8 bases, and 22 bases separated the two germline ends. The V gene's germline CDR1 is MNHEY and CDR2 SMNVEV (reference sequence). The CDR3 sequence is CASREGGVVWRGYTF. For the CDR3, the DNA is TGTGCCAGCAGGGAGGGGGGGGTTGTCTGGAGAGGCTACACCTTC.